This TCR beta chain emerged from a study of blood T cell repertoires in COVID-19. Profiling relied on immunoSEQ multiplex PCR, and the TCRdb table lists in-frame clones only, not all of them. The sample comprises over 100,000 clones, around 88% of which are singletons, and about a tenth rests with the top ten. This CDR3 spans 16 amino acids. V shed 5 bases, J shed 5 bases, and the junction held 11 bases outside the gene matches. Germline lookup yields CDR1 LGHDT and CDR2 YNNKEL (reference sequence). This clone was seen only once. Sequences were obtained from peripheral blood. V usage is TRBV3-1 (or the pseudogene TRBV3-2) and J usage is TRBJ2-5, with TRBD2 matching 10 bases. This TCR derives from a man aged 45 to 65 with acute or convalescent COVID-19. DNA of the CDR3: TGTGCCAGCAGCTCCTCCCTCCTGACTAGCGGGGAGACCCAGTACTTC. This encodes CASSSSLLTSGETQYF.